The 24 T cell receptor beta chains listed next were all sequenced from one sample in a study of CD8 T cells in Susac syndrome. RNA amounts of roughly 0.5 to 1 ug underwent reverse transcription with random hexamers. TCRdb re-called the immunoSEQ multiplex PCR reads through MiXCR, storing one row per CDR3 protein. The sample records about 53,000 distinct CDR3 sequences, around 93% being singletons. The sequencing input was CD8+ T cells from PBMCs. The receptors come from a human donor with Susac syndrome.

The chain couples TRBV30 to TRBJ2-7; maybe TRBD2 (6 bases). This CDR3 spans 14 amino acids. Trimming cost V 2 bases and J 0 bases, with 11 bases left between them. Germline V gene data show CDR1 as GTSNPN and CDR2 as SVGIG (reference sequence). The CDR3 loop is CAWSYGGNSYEQYF. In DNA form, the CDR3 reads TGTGCCTGGAGTTATGGAGGGAACTCCTACGAGCAGTACTTC.

The chain employs TRBV29-1 and TRBJ2-7; weak D call: TRBD1 (6 bases). This CDR3 has 15 residues. Germline values: CDR1 SQVTM, CDR2 ANQGSEA. Trimming left V 4 bases short and J 3 bases short, with 19 bases between. In DNA, the CDR3 is TGCAGCGTTGCCCCGGACAGTGGATCTCTCTACGAGCAGTACTTC. It is translated as CSVAPDSGSLYEQYF.

This clonotype was observed once. The V and J genes are TRBV19 and TRBJ1-5; 8 nucleotides line up with TRBD1. Unmatched junction bases numbered 12, after V lost 5 bases and J lost 6 bases. This CDR3 region has 16 residues. CDR1 is LNHDA, CDR2 SQIVND, per germline (reference sequence). This CDR3 reads CASSSLQGDVSQPQHF. CDR3 DNA: TGTGCCAGTAGTTCTCTACAGGGGGATGTAAGTCAGCCCCAGCATTTT.

This clonotype was observed a single time. The chain links TRBV7-2 to TRBJ1-2, with a tentative D call TRBD1 (6 bases). Germline loops: CDR1 SGHTA, CDR2 FQGNSA. The ends were cut back, 6 bases at V and 7 bases at J, with 18 bases in the middle. This CDR3 has 14 residues. The CDR3 DNA reads TGTGCCAGCAGACCCGATCAGGGGCTTGGTGGCTACACCTTC. It yields the protein CASRPDQGLGGYTF.

The chain joins TRBV29-1 to TRBJ2-1, with 7 bases matching TRBD1. The CDR3 extends over 14 amino acids. V lost 3 bases, J lost 5 bases, and 7 bases stayed unmatched. Looked up from germline, CDR1 is SQVTM and CDR2 is ANQGSEA. CDR3 coding DNA: TGCAGCGTTGATACGGGACAGATCAACAATGAGCAGTTCTTC. It is translated as CSVDTGQINNEQFF.

The chain uses TRBV29-1 and TRBJ2-1; TRBD2 is a possible D gene (5 bases). This CDR3 comprises 13 residues. Germline values: CDR1 SQVTM, CDR2 ANQGSEA. V was trimmed by 3 bases and J by 6 bases, leaving 12 bases between them. This CDR3 is CSVDGVESNEQFF. CDR3 nucleotides: TGCAGCGTTGACGGGGTGGAGTCCAATGAGCAGTTCTTC.

This rearrangement joins TRBV5-4 to TRBJ2-7, with 7 bases fitting TRBD2. J lost 0 bases, V lost 4 bases, and 7 bases had no gene match. This CDR3 contains 15 residues. Germline CDR1 is SGHNT and CDR2 is YYREEE (reference sequence). The CDR3: CASSLGRGSSYEQYF. Written as DNA, the CDR3 is TGTGCCAGCAGCCTCGGGCGGGGGAGCTCCTACGAGCAGTACTTC.

This clonotype has a single count. The gene calls are TRBV7-9 and TRBJ2-1; tentatively, D is TRBD2 (5 bases). Germline CDR1 is SEHNR and CDR2 is FQNEAQ (reference sequence). The length of the CDR3 is 18 residues. V dropped 5 bases and J dropped 5 bases, with 25 bases sitting between them. The chain's CDR3 is CASSIEGIGSTSNNEQFF. CDR3 in DNA: TGTGCCAGCAGCATAGAGGGAATAGGGTCCACATCCAACAATGAGCAGTTCTTC.

The chain joins TRBV2 to TRBJ1-5; possible D gene TRBD1, 5 bases. Germline V CDR1 and CDR2: SNHLY, FYNNEI. This CDR3 region has 15 residues. Trimming removed 4 bases at V and 6 bases at J, with 16 bases between. The DNA of the CDR3 is TGTGCCAGCAGTGGGGGGTCGCTTGGAGGTCAGCCCCAGCATTTT. Its translation: CASSGGSLGGQPQHF. Full variable domain (remainder filled in from reference TRBV2 and TRBJ1-5): EPEVTQTPSHQVTQMGQEVILRCVPISNHLYFYWYRQILGQKVEFLVSFYNNEISEKSEIFDDQFSVERPDGSNFTLKIRSTKLEDSAMYFCASSGGSLGGQPQHFGDGTRLSIL.

The chain is built from TRBV19 and TRBJ1-1; D is ambiguous. The CDR3 is 17 amino acids. The V gene lost 3 bases and the J gene lost 1 base, with 18 bases spanning the gap. Germline CDR1 reads LNHDA; CDR2 reads SQIVND (reference sequence). The CDR3 is CASSIGLAQNPNTEAFF. CDR3 coding DNA: TGTGCCAGTAGTATTGGTCTGGCCCAGAATCCGAACACTGAAGCTTTCTTT.

The chain combines TRBV12-3 or TRBV12-4 with TRBJ1-3; no clear D. The CDR3 sequence is 11 residues long. Trimming removed 7 bases at V and 4 bases at J, with 5 bases between. CDR3 loop: CASNSGNTIYF. Written as DNA, the CDR3 is TGTGCCAGCAATTCCGGAAACACCATATATTTT.

The chain employs TRBV15 and TRBJ1-4, with TRBD1 as a possible D gene (5 bases). Trimming pared 2 bases from V and 0 bases from J, leaving 13 bases between. Germline values: CDR1 LNHNV, CDR2 YYDKDF (reference sequence). This CDR3 is 17 amino acids long. As DNA, the CDR3 is TGTGCCACCAGCAGACGTCCACTAGGGGCAACTAATGAAAAACTGTTTTTT. Translated: CATSRRPLGATNEKLFF. The full variable domain, its missing parts supplied by reference TRBV15 and TRBJ1-4, is DAMVIQNPRYQVTQFGKPVTLSCSQTLNHNVMYWYQQKSSQAPKLLFHYYDKDFNNEADTPDNFQSRRPNTSFCFLDIRSPGLGDTAMYLCATSRRPLGATNEKLFFGSGTQLSVL.

The chain carries TRBV19 and TRBJ1-6; no clear D gene. Per germline, CDR1 LNHDA and CDR2 SQIVND (reference sequence). The CDR3 is made up of 14 amino acids. Between the trimmed V and J ends, which lost 5 bases and 9 bases, there was a span of 14 bases. CDR3 DNA: TGTGCCAGTAGTCCCTCCGTGGAGGCTTCACCCCTCCACTTT. Translation: CASSPSVEASPLHF.

The chain has TRBV6-5 and TRBJ2-7, with D possibly matching TRBD1 (7 bases). Germline CDR1 MNHEY, CDR2 SVGAGI. V gave up 2 bases and J gave up 3 bases, with 14 bases separating them. CDR3 length: 15 residues. DNA of the CDR3: TGTGCCAGCAGTTACCGACAGGGAGGTATCTACGAGCAGTACTTC. It yields the protein CASSYRQGGIYEQYF.

This chain uses TRBV12-3 or TRBV12-4 with TRBJ2-1, with D possibly TRBD1 on 6 matching bases. The CDR3 extends over 11 amino acids. V dropped 5 bases and J dropped 15 bases, with 14 bases sitting between them. The CDR3 bases are TGTGCCAGCAGTGCACAGGGATATCGGTTCTTC. Its translation: CASSAQGYRFF.

CDR3 sequence: CASSHGGPYNEQFF. The CDR3 DNA sequence: TGCGCCAGCAGCCATGGGGGTCCGTACAATGAGCAGTTCTTC. The rearrangement links TRBV4-3 to TRBJ2-1; D is tentatively TRBD1 or TRBD2 (5 bases each). The CDR3 loop spans 14 amino acids. The germline gives CDR1 LGHNA, CDR2 YSLEER. V lost 3 bases, J lost 4 bases, and 10 bases lay in between.

The chain combines TRBV9 with TRBJ2-1; D is uncertain. Germline assignment: CDR1 SGDLS and CDR2 YYNGEE. The CDR3 spans 12 residues. With 1 base removed from V and 8 bases from J, the gap between germline ends came to 7 bases. The DNA for the CDR3 is TGTGCCAGCAGCGTACTTGGGGATGAGCAGTTCTTC. This codes for CASSVLGDEQFF.

This sequence joins TRBV6-2 or TRBV6-3 and TRBJ2-7; 9 bases match TRBD2. The length of the CDR3 is 16 residues. Losses at the gene ends were 5 bases for V and 3 bases for J; bases not matched to a gene: 11. Germline assignment: CDR1 MNHEY and CDR2 SVGEGT. The DNA of the CDR3 is TGTGCCAGCAGTCAACTAGCGGGTCTTCGTAACTACGAGCAGTACTTC. Its protein product is CASSQLAGLRNYEQYF.

V usage is TRBV7-8 and J usage is TRBJ2-5; D is possibly TRBD1 or TRBD2 (5 bases each). The ends were cut back, 0 bases at V and 5 bases at J, with 16 bases in the middle. CDR1 and CDR2 (germline): SGHVS, FQNEAQ. This CDR3 has 16 residues. CDR3 residues: CASSLAMDEGPETQYF. As DNA, the CDR3 is TGTGCCAGCAGCTTAGCGATGGACGAGGGGCCGGAGACCCAGTACTTC.

The table lists this clonotype with a count of one. The genes are TRBV6-6 and TRBJ2-5; D may correspond to TRBD1 or TRBD2 (5 bases each). The CDR3 covers 12 residues. V dropped 7 bases and J dropped 7 bases, with 13 bases sitting between them. Germline V gene lookup returns CDR1 MNHNY and CDR2 SVGAGI (reference sequence). The CDR3 region has the DNA TGTGCCAGCACCGAGGGGTCGGTGACCCAGTACTTC. It encodes CASTEGSVTQYF.

The J gene is TRBJ1-3, the V gene TRBV5-6; no clear D. V was cut by 4 bases and J by 2 bases, with 7 bases left in between. The CDR3 runs 13 residues. Germline CDR1 SGHDT, CDR2 YYEEEE. The CDR3, as DNA: TGTGCCAGCAGCACACCTCCTGGAAACACCATATATTTT. It is translated as CASSTPPGNTIYF.

J is TRBJ2-2 and V is TRBV29-1, with D tentatively TRBD1 (6 bases). Trimming removed 7 bases from V and 1 base from J, with 10 bases in between. CDR3 length equals 13 residues. Germline lookup yields CDR1 SQVTM and CDR2 ANQGSEA. CDR3 coding DNA: TGCAGCGCACCGGGACAGAACACCGGGGAGCTGTTTTTT. The encoded protein is CSAPGQNTGELFF.

The chain has TRBV25-1 and TRBJ2-2, with TRBD1 matching over 12 bases. This CDR3 contains 16 residues. Germline CDR1 and CDR2: MGHDK and SYGVNS. J was trimmed by 7 bases and V by 5 bases; bases with no gene match: 8. DNA for the CDR3: TGTGCCAGCAGTTGGGAGGGACAGGGGGCCCTCGGGGAGCTGTTTTTT. As protein: CASSWEGQGALGELFF.

The CDR3 loop reads CASSLLGDTQYF. For the CDR3, the DNA is TGTGCCAGCAGCTTGCTTGGCGATACGCAGTATTTT. The J gene is TRBJ2-3, the V gene TRBV5-6; D is undetermined. Germline V gene sequence: CDR1 SGHDT, CDR2 YYEEEE. V was clipped by 1 base and J by 6 bases, with 6 bases between them. The CDR3 is made up of 12 amino acids. The full variable domain, with the rest looked up from reference TRBV5-6 and TRBJ2-3, is DAGVTQSPTHLIKTRGQQVTLRCSPKSGHDTVSWYQQALGQGPQFIFQYYEEEERQRGNFPDRFSGHQFPNYSSELNVNALLLGDSALYLCASSLLGDTQYFGPGTRLTVL.